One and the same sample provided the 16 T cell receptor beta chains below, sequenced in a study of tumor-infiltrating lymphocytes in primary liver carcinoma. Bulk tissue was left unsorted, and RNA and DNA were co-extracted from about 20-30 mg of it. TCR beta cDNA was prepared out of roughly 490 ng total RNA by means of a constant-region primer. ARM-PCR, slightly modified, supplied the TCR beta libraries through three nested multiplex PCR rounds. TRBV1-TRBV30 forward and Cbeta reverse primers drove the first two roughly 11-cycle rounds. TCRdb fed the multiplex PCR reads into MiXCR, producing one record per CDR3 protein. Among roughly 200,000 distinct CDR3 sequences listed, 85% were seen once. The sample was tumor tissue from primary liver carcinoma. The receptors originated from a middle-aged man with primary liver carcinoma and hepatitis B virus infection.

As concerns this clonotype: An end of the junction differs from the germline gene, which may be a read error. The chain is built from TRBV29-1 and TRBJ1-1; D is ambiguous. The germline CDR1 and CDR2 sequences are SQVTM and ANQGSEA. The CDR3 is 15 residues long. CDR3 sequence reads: CSVAPGWGMNTVASF. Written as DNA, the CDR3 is TGTAGCGTTGCCCCGGGATGGGGAATGAACACTGTAGCTTCCTTT.

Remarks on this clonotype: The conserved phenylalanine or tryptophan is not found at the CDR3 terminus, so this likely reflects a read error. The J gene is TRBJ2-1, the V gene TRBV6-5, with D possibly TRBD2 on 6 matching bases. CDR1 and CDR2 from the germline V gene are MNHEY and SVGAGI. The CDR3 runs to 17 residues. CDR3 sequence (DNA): TGTGCCAGCAGTTCCACGGCCTTCGACCGGGGAGGCAATAAGCAGTTCCTC. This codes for CASSSTAFDRGGNKQFL.

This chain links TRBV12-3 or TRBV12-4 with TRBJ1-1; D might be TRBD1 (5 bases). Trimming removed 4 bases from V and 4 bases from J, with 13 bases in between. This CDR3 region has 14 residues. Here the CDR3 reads CASSYPRAGTEAFF. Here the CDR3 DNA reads TGTGCCAGCAGTTACCCCAGGGCAGGCACTGAAGCTTTCTTT.

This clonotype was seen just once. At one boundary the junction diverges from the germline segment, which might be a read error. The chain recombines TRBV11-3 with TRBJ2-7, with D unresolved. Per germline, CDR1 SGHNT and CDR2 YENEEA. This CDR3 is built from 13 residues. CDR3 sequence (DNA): TGTGCCAGCAGCGTGTGTCACTCCTACGAGCACTACTTC. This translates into CASSVCHSYEHYF.

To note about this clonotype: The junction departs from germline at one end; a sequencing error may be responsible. The CDR3 region is CAWSEGTAFDIQYF. In DNA form, the CDR3 reads TGTGCCTGGAGCGAAGGGACAGCGTTTGACATTCAATACTTC. The chain couples TRBV30 to TRBJ2-4; TRBD1 matches at 7 bases. The germline V gene has CDR1 GTSNPN and CDR2 SVGIG (reference sequence). The CDR3 sequence is 14 residues long. The entire variable domain, with the rest obtained from reference TRBV30 and TRBJ2-4, is as follows: SQTIHQWPATLVQPVGSPLSLECTVEGTSNPNLYWYRQAAGRGLQLLFYSVGIGQISSEVPQNLSASRPQDRQFILSSKKLLLSDSGFYLCAWSEGTAFDIQYFGAGTRLSVL.

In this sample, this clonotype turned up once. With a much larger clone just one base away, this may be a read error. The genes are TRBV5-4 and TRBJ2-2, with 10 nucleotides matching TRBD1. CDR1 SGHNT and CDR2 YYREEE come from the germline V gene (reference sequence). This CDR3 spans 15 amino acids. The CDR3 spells CANSMGQGSTGGLFF. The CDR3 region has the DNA TGTGCCAACAGCATGGGACAGGGGAGCACCGGGGGGCTGTTTTTT. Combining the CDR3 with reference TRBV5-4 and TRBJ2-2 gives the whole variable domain ETGVTQSPTHLIKTRGQQVTLRCSSQSGHNTVSWYQQALGQGPQFIFQYYREEENGRGNFPPRFSGLQFPNYSSELNVNALELDDSALYLCANSMGQGSTGGLFFGEGSRLTVL.

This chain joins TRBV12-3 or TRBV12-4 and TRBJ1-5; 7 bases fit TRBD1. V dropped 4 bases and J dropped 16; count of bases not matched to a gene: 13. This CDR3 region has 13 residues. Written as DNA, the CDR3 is TGTGCCAGCAGTTCAGGGATGGGACAGCTCCAACATTTT. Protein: CASSSGMGQLQHF.

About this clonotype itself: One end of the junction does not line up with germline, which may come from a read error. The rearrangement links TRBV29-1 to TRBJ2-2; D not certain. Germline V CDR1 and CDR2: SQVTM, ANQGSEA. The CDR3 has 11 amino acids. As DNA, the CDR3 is TGCATCGTTGTTGACACCGGGGAGCTGTTTTTT. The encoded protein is CIVVDTGELFF.

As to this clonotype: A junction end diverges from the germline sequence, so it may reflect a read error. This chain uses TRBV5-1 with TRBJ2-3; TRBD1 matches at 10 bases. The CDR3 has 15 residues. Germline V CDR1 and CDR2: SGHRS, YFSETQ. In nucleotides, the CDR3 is TGTGCCAGCAGCGGGACAGGGGAGGGCACAAATACGCAGTATTTT. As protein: CASSGTGEGTNTQYF.

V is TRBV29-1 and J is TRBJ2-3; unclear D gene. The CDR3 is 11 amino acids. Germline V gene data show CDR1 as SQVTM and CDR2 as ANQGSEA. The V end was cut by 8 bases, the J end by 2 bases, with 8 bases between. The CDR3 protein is CSNSYTDTQYF. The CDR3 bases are TGCAGCAACTCTTACACAGATACGCAGTATTTT.

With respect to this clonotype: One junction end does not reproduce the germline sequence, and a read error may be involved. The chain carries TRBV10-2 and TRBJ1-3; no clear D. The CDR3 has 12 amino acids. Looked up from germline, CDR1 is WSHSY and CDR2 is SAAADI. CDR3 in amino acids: CASNASGDTIYF. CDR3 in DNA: TGCGCCAGCAACGCCTCTGGAGACACCATATATTTT.

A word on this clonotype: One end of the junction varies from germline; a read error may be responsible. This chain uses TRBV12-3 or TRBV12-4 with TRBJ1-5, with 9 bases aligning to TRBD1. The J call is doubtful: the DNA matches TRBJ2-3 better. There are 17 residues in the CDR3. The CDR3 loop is CASSRTNRGRGNQPQYF. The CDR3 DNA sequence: TGTGCGAGCAGTCGAACCAACAGGGGGCGAGGCAATCAGCCCCAGTATTTT.

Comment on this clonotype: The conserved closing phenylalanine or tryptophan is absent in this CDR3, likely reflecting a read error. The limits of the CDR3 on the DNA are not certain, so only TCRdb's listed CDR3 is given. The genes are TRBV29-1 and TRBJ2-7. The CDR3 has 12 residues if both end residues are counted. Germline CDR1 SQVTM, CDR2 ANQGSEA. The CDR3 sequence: CSAGWGNHEQHI.

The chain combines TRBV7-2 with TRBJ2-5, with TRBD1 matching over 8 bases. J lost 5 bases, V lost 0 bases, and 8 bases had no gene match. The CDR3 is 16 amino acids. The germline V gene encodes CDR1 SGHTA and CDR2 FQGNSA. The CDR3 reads CASSLAGQVEGETQYF. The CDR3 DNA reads TGTGCCAGCAGCTTAGCGGGACAGGTCGAGGGGGAGACCCAGTACTTC.

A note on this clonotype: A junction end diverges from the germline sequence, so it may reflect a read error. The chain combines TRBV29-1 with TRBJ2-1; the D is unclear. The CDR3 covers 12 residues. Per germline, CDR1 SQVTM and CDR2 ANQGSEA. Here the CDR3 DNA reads TGCAGCGTTCGTACCACTATGGGTGAGCAGATCTTC. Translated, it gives CSVRTTMGEQIF.

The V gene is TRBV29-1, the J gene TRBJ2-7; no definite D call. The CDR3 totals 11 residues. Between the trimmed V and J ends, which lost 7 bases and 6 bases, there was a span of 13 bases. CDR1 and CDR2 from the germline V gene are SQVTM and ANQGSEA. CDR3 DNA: TGCAGCGCCCTATTCGGGCCCGAGCAGTACTTC. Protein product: CSALFGPEQYF.